A single sample is the source of the 5 T cell receptor beta chains below, sequenced in a study of T cells in tuberculosis. Profiling relied on immunoSEQ multiplex PCR, and the TCRdb table lists in-frame clones only, not all of them. The repertoire consists of some 23,000 clones, with about 92% occurring once and the leading ten covering under 20%. Specimen: PBMCs. The receptors originated from a donor under 30 with latent tuberculosis or without tuberculosis infection. Some clones in this sample may be carry-over from other donors' samples.

The chain carries TRBV7-2 and TRBJ2-7, with TRBD2 matching over 8 bases. Per the germline V gene, CDR1 is SGHTA and CDR2 is FQGNSA. This CDR3 spans 16 amino acids. V was clipped by 1 base and J by 3 bases; unmatched bases: 8. This CDR3 is CASSLEYRREDYEQYF. Written as DNA, the CDR3 is TGTGCCAGCAGCTTAGAATATCGGCGGGAGGACTACGAGCAGTACTTC.

The CDR3 DNA reads TGTGCCAGTAGTATAGTTGCATACCAGCCCGGCGGGACCCAGTACTTC. Translation gives CASSIVAYQPGGTQYF. The chain combines TRBV19 with TRBJ2-5, with D unclear. CDR1 is LNHDA and CDR2 is SQIVND in the germline V gene (reference sequence). Trimming shortened V by 1 base and J by 7 bases, and 19 bases separated the two germline ends. The CDR3 spans 16 residues.

The genes are TRBV30 and TRBJ2-3; 8 bases are a match to TRBD2. The length of the CDR3 is 16 residues. From germline, CDR1 is GTSNPN and CDR2 SVGIG (reference sequence). V dropped 7 bases and J dropped 2; count of bases not matched to a gene: 14. The CDR3 sequence is CASSSTPGGATDTQYF. CDR3 bases: TGTGCCTCTTCATCGACTCCGGGGGGGGCCACAGATACGCAGTATTTT.

This chain joins TRBV5-1 and TRBJ2-7; TRBD1 aligns across 11 bases. J lost 2 bases, V lost 0 bases, and 4 bases had no gene match. Germline values: CDR1 SGHRS, CDR2 YFSETQ. The CDR3 has 16 amino acids. Here the CDR3 reads CASSLAPGQGAYEQYF. Written as DNA, the CDR3 is TGCGCCAGCAGCTTGGCCCCGGGACAGGGGGCCTACGAGCAGTACTTC.

This clone came up once. The rearrangement joins TRBV10-3 to TRBJ1-1; TRBD1 agrees at 8 bases. Per the germline V gene, CDR1 is ENHRY and CDR2 is SYGVKD. The CDR3 is made up of 18 amino acids. Trimming removed 6 bases from V and 3 bases from J; junction bases left unmatched: 18. Written as DNA, the CDR3 is TGTGCCATCAGATTTACAGGGGGTGGGCCCCTGGAAGACACTGAAGCTTTCTTT. It specifies CAIRFTGGGPLEDTEAFF.